The 22 T cell receptor beta chains given below trace back to one sample, sequenced in a study of cytomegalovirus exposure and HLA in healthy donors. PCR used 60 Vbeta primers and 13 Jbeta primers. The method was immunoSEQ multiplex PCR; TCRdb's version includes in-frame clones alone and lacks a portion of them. The table lists roughly 120,000 clones, about 80% of them singletons, with approximately 1.5% in the top ten. The sequenced material came from PBMCs. The receptor source for this set is a woman aged 18-29 years in good health and CMV-seronegative.

The CDR3 DNA reads as TGTGCCACCAGCAGGAGCGGGACAGGGGTCCCAATAGCCAAAAACATTCAGTACTTC. This gives the protein CATSRSGTGVPIAKNIQYF. The V gene is TRBV15, the J gene TRBJ2-4, with 10 bases fitting TRBD1. Germline V gene data show CDR1 as LNHNV and CDR2 as YYDKDF (reference sequence). This CDR3 has 19 residues. The V gene end was trimmed by 3 bases and the J gene end by 0 bases; junction bases not matched to a gene: 11.

The V and J genes are TRBV4-2 and TRBJ2-2; weak D call: TRBD1 (6 bases). This CDR3 region has 20 residues. CDR1 and CDR2 (germline): LGHNA, YNFKEQ. The V gene lost 2 bases and the J gene lost 4 bases, with 26 bases spanning the gap. CDR3 DNA sequence: TGTGCCAGCAGCCAAAGAGTTCGACAGGCCCTCTTTGATAGCACCGGGGAGCTGTTTTTT. This sequence encodes CASSQRVRQALFDSTGELFF.

Regarding this clone: Compared with germline, one end of the junction differs, possibly owing to a read error. The chain uses TRBV6-1 and TRBJ2-4; 9 nucleotides align to TRBD1. The CDR3 is made up of 15 amino acids. Germline CDR1 MNHNS, CDR2 SASEGT. The CDR3 reads CASILYRDRVNSQYF. The CDR3 nucleotides are TGTGCCAGTATCCTCTACCGGGACAGGGTGAACAGTCAGTACTTC.

The gene calls are TRBV2 and TRBJ1-4, with TRBD1 matching 7 bases. Per the germline V gene, CDR1 is SNHLY and CDR2 is FYNNEI. J lost 4 bases, V lost 10 bases, and 15 bases had no gene match. The CDR3 totals 16 residues. The chain's CDR3 is CATRTGRQGINEKLFF. For the CDR3, the DNA is TGTGCCACAAGAACCGGACGACAGGGTATTAATGAAAAACTGTTTTTT.

The V call is TRBV10-2, the J call TRBJ1-1; D gene unclear. The CDR3 has 13 amino acids. The germline V gene encodes CDR1 WSHSY and CDR2 SAAADI. V dropped 7 bases and J dropped 0 bases, with 9 bases sitting between them. This CDR3 reads CASMRAVNTEAFF. In nucleotides, the CDR3 is TGCGCCAGCATGAGGGCAGTGAACACTGAAGCTTTCTTT.

A few counts support this clone. V and J are TRBV5-1 and TRBJ2-5, with TRBD1 as a possible D gene (7 bases). CDR3 length: 14 amino acids. V shed 5 bases and J shed 8 bases, with 19 bases lying between them. Germline CDR1 reads SGHRS; CDR2 reads YFSETQ. In nucleotides, the CDR3 is TGCGCCAGCAGTCCTGACAGGGCGCGGGATACCCAGTACTTC. It translates to CASSPDRARDTQYF.

The chain employs TRBV29-1 and TRBJ2-2; unclear D gene. Germline V lookup: CDR1 SQVTM, CDR2 ANQGSEA. Deletions cut 4 bases from V and 4 bases from J, with 7 bases between. The CDR3 sequence is 12 residues long. CDR3 residues: CSVAGPTGELFF. CDR3 coding DNA: TGCAGCGTTGCAGGCCCCACCGGGGAGCTGTTTTTT.

The chain carries TRBV7-2 and TRBJ1-2; 7 positions match TRBD1. The CDR3 totals 14 residues. Germline assignment: CDR1 SGHTA and CDR2 FQGNSA. With V trimmed by 4 bases and J by 7 bases, 9 bases remained unmatched. This CDR3 reads CASSSPPGTAGYTF. The CDR3 DNA is TGTGCCAGCAGCTCCCCCCCAGGGACAGCTGGCTACACCTTC.

The rearrangement links TRBV5-1 to TRBJ1-4, with D maybe TRBD1 (5 bases). The CDR3 has 15 amino acids. V dropped 4 bases and J dropped 4 bases, with 14 bases sitting between them. Germline loops: CDR1 SGHRS, CDR2 YFSETQ. CDR3 bases: TGCGCCAGCAGCCTACCCGGGGGATTTAATGAAAAACTGTTTTTT. It specifies CASSLPGGFNEKLFF.

This clone was counted a few times. The chain uses TRBV4-1 and TRBJ1-4, with 9 bases aligning to TRBD1. The germline CDR1 and CDR2 sequences are MGHRA and YSYEKL. CDR3 length: 16 residues. V lost 1 base and J lost 6; bases outside the gene matches: 6. This chain's CDR3 is CASSQGDRETYEKLFF. Here the CDR3 DNA reads TGCGCCAGCAGCCAAGGGGACAGGGAAACCTATGAAAAACTGTTTTTT.

The CDR3 DNA follows: TGTGCCAGCAGCTTGGCTGGCGGGAGCTCCTACGAGCAGTACTTC. It translates to CASSLAGGSSYEQYF. The V gene is TRBV5-8, the J gene TRBJ2-7, with 7 bases fitting TRBD2. Trimming cost V 0 bases and J 0 bases; bases outside gene matches: 3. Per the germline V gene, CDR1 is SGHTS and CDR2 is YDEGEE. The length of the CDR3 is 15 residues. Full variable domain (outside the CDR3, taken from reference TRBV5-8 and TRBJ2-7): EAGVTQSPTHLIKTRGQQATLRCSPISGHTSVYWYQQALGLGLQFLLWYDEGEERNRGNFPPRFSGRQFPNYSSELNVNALELEDSALYLCASSLAGGSSYEQYFGPGTRLTVT.

V and J are TRBV16 and TRBJ1-1; 8 bases are shared with TRBD1. The ends lost 5 bases at V and 11 bases at J; junction bases unmatched: 7. The CDR3 consists of 12 residues. Looked up from germline, CDR1 is KGHSY and CDR2 is FQNENV. CDR3 residues: CASSEGQGRAFF. The CDR3, as DNA: TGTGCCAGCAGCGAAGGACAGGGAAGGGCTTTCTTT.

The rearrangement links TRBV9 to TRBJ1-1, with 9 nucleotides matching TRBD1. Germline V gene sequence: CDR1 SGDLS, CDR2 YYNGEE. The CDR3 loop spans 14 amino acids. J gave up 4 bases and V 3 bases, and 4 bases lay outside the gene matches. The CDR3 region is CASSDRGLGTEAFF. In DNA form, the CDR3 reads TGTGCCAGCAGCGACAGGGGGCTCGGCACTGAAGCTTTCTTT.

The J gene is TRBJ1-2, the V gene TRBV5-8, with D possibly matching TRBD1 (5 bases). The V end lost 7 bases, the J end lost 4 bases, and 14 bases lay between the germline ends. The V gene's germline CDR1 is SGHTS and CDR2 YDEGEE. CDR3 size: 13 residues. The CDR3 region is CASRRGKSYGYTF. The CDR3 coding sequence is TGTGCCAGCCGACGGGGGAAGTCCTATGGCTACACCTTC.

This clone was counted a single time. One end of the junction does not line up with germline, which may come from a read error. The rearrangement joins TRBV5-6 to TRBJ2-4, with a tentative D call TRBD1 (5 bases). Germline V lookup: CDR1 SGHDT, CDR2 YYEEEE. This CDR3 comprises 16 residues. The CDR3 protein is CASSLGGLVGLNSQYF. DNA of the CDR3: TGTGCCAGCAGCTTGGGGGGCCTAGTAGGTCTGAACAGTCAGTACTTC. Combining the CDR3 with reference TRBV5-6 and TRBJ2-4 gives the whole variable domain DAGVTQSPTHLIKTRGQQVTLRCSPKSGHDTVSWYQQALGQGPQFIFQYYEEEERQRGNFPDRFSGHQFPNYSSELNVNALLLGDSALYLCASSLGGLVGLNSQYFGAGTRLSVL.

The chain is built from TRBV27 and TRBJ1-1; 12 nucleotides agree with TRBD1. With 8 bases clipped from V and 5 bases from J, the junction kept 6 bases outside the gene matches. From germline, CDR1 is MNHEY and CDR2 SMNVEV (reference sequence). The CDR3 sequence is 14 residues long. In DNA form, the CDR3 reads TGTGCCAGCGGGGACAGGGGGCGCTGGACTGAAGCTTTCTTT. This translates into CASGDRGRWTEAFF.

This chain joins TRBV6-5 and TRBJ2-3, with D unclear. CDR3 size: 11 residues. Trimming pared 10 bases from V and 8 bases from J, leaving 13 bases between. Germline V gene data show CDR1 as MNHEY and CDR2 as SVGAGI. CDR3: CATNGAGTQYF. CDR3 in DNA: TGTGCCACCAACGGAGCCGGTACGCAGTATTTT.

The rearrangement joins TRBV19 to TRBJ2-5, with TRBD1 matching over 9 bases. CDR1 is LNHDA and CDR2 is SQIVND in the germline V gene (reference sequence). The CDR3 consists of 15 residues. V shed 3 bases, J shed 5 bases, and the junction held 7 bases outside the gene matches. The CDR3 loop is CASSIRTGVGETQYF. The CDR3 region has the DNA TGTGCCAGTAGTATCCGGACAGGGGTAGGCGAGACCCAGTACTTC.

The CDR3 here is CASSLEGVGSYEQYF. The CDR3 DNA reads TGTGCCAGCAGCTTGGAAGGGGTCGGATCATACGAGCAGTACTTC. V usage is TRBV7-8 and J usage is TRBJ2-7; perhaps TRBD1 as D (5 bases). V was cut by 3 bases and J by 4 bases, with 16 bases left in between. This CDR3 has 15 residues. Per germline, CDR1 SGHVS and CDR2 FQNEAQ.

The V and J genes are TRBV6-1 and TRBJ2-7; 15 bases are a match to TRBD2. This CDR3 is 15 amino acids long. The trim removed 4 bases at V and 2 bases at J, leaving 0 bases unmatched. Germline values: CDR1 MNHNS, CDR2 SASEGT. CDR3 coding DNA: TGTGCCAGCAGTGGGACTAGCGGGAGGGCCTACGAGCAGTACTTC. Residues: CASSGTSGRAYEQYF.

Worth noting for this clone: Within the sample, other DNA sequences also encode this same CDR3. This sequence joins TRBV4-1 and TRBJ2-7, with 7 nucleotides matching TRBD1. Germline assignment: CDR1 MGHRA and CDR2 YSYEKL. The length of the CDR3 is 17 residues. V was pared by 4 bases and J by 5 bases, with 17 bases of the junction left unmatched. CDR3 region: CASSPIQEGGWGHEQYF. The CDR3 DNA is TGCGCCAGCAGCCCTATACAGGAAGGGGGCTGGGGCCACGAGCAGTACTTC.

The V and J genes are TRBV6-1 and TRBJ2-2; D ambiguous. Trimming left V 7 bases short and J 5 bases short, with 8 bases between. Germline lookup yields CDR1 MNHNS and CDR2 SASEGT. The CDR3 totals 12 residues. The CDR3 is CASTVTTGELFF. The CDR3 DNA follows: TGTGCCAGCACCGTGACAACCGGGGAGCTGTTTTTT.